Following are 7 T cell receptor beta chains from one sample sequenced in a study of beta chain features in type 1 diabetes. All of the isolated RNA was reverse transcribed, so expressed TCRB transcripts were sequenced. TCRdb keeps only in-frame clones here, not all; method: immunoSEQ multiplex PCR. The sample records 350,000 to 450,000 clones, 14% being singletons. Material: naive CD4+ T cells from blood. The receptors were sampled from a man aged 30-40 years in good health.

J is TRBJ2-7 and V is TRBV4-1, with a tentative D call TRBD2 (6 bases). Germline CDR1 is MGHRA and CDR2 is YSYEKL. This CDR3 is 14 amino acids long. V dropped 4 bases and J dropped 4 bases, with 14 bases sitting between them. The CDR3 nucleotides read TGCGCCAGCAGCCCCACTAGTGGGACTTACGAGCAGTACTTC. Amino acid sequence: CASSPTSGTYEQYF.

This clone was counted between two and nine times. The chain has TRBV4-1 and TRBJ2-7, with D possibly matching TRBD2 (5 bases). The CDR3 extends over 17 amino acids. The V end lost 0 bases, the J end lost 6 bases, and 21 bases lay between the germline ends. The germline gives CDR1 MGHRA, CDR2 YSYEKL. CDR3 nucleotides: TGCGCCAGCAGCCAAGATCGTGAGCGGAGTCAATCGAGCGAGCAGTACTTC. Translating gives CASSQDRERSQSSEQYF.

This clone was counted between two and nine times. The CDR3 coding sequence is TGTGCCAGCAGCTTAGGGGCAGGGAACAATGAGCAGTTCTTC. Protein: CASSLGAGNNEQFF. The gene calls are TRBV7-9 and TRBJ2-1; D perhaps matches TRBD1 (5 bases). V lost 1 base to trimming and J lost 5 bases, with 9 bases between them. CDR3 size: 14 residues. Germline assignment: CDR1 SEHNR and CDR2 FQNEAQ (reference sequence).

In this sample, this clone turned up a few times. This chain uses TRBV6-6 with TRBJ1-1; no definite D call. V dropped 4 bases and J dropped 2 bases, with 14 bases sitting between them. The CDR3 length is 15 residues. Germline loops: CDR1 MNHNY, CDR2 SVGAGI (reference sequence). The DNA for the CDR3 is TGTGCCAGCAGTTTTCAATCCCAGAGAAACACTGAAGCTTTCTTT. Protein product: CASSFQSQRNTEAFF.

The chain carries TRBV9 and TRBJ2-1; TRBD2 aligns across 15 bases. CDR3 size: 15 residues. The ends lost 7 bases at V and 8 bases at J; junction bases unmatched: 7. Germline-derived CDR1 and CDR2 are SGDLS and YYNGEE. This CDR3 is CASETGTSGRHEQFF. In nucleotides, the CDR3 is TGTGCCAGCGAAACGGGGACTAGCGGGAGGCATGAGCAGTTCTTC. The variable domain in full, completed from reference TRBV9 and TRBJ2-1, reads DSGVTQTPKHLITATGQRVTLRCSPRSGDLSVYWYQQSLDQGLQFLIQYYNGEERAKGNILERFSAQQFPDLHSELNLSSLELGDSALYFCASETGTSGRHEQFFGPGTRLTVL.

This clone was counted between two and nine times. The V call is TRBV15, the J call TRBJ2-7; no reliable D call. V lost 8 bases and J lost 3, with 14 bases in between. Germline V gives CDR1 LNHNV, CDR2 YYDKDF (reference sequence). This CDR3 contains 13 residues. The CDR3 here is CATVPGPNYEQYV. CDR3 bases: TGTGCCACCGTTCCCGGACCGAACTACGAGCAGTACGTC.

A few counts support this clone. The V and J genes are TRBV7-2 and TRBJ2-4; TRBD1 aligns across 8 bases. In germline, CDR1 is SGHTA, CDR2 FQGNSA. After removal of 5 bases from V and 7 bases from J, the junction contained 13 bases not matched to a gene. The CDR3 loop spans 16 amino acids. CDR3 amino acids: CASSPGRTGMRNIQYF. The CDR3 DNA is TGTGCCAGCAGCCCCGGACGGACAGGGATGAGGAACATTCAGTACTTC.